Shown below are 21 T cell receptor beta chains from a single sample sequenced in a study of T cell changes during pregnancy in multiple sclerosis. The table came from immunoSEQ multiplex PCR; TCRdb's copy has only in-frame clones and leaves some out. The sample lists 95,000 to 100,000 clones, 91% occurring once. The input for sequencing was peripheral blood, taken in the second trimester of pregnancy. These receptors were collected from a female donor with multiple sclerosis, enrolled in a pregnancy study.

This clone showed up just once. This chain connects TRBV5-6 to TRBJ2-7; the match to TRBD2 covers 7 bases. The trim removed 0 bases at V and 3 bases at J, leaving 3 bases unmatched. In germline, CDR1 is SGHDT, CDR2 YYEEEE. The CDR3 extends over 14 amino acids. The CDR3 sequence is CASSLGLADYEQYF. CDR3 nucleotide sequence: TGTGCCAGCAGCTTGGGGCTAGCGGACTACGAGCAGTACTTC.

This sequence joins TRBV28 and TRBJ2-1, with D perhaps TRBD1 (6 bases). V lost 6 bases and J 2 bases, leaving 14 bases between the germline ends. CDR1 and CDR2 (germline): MDHEN, SYDVKM. This CDR3 contains 15 residues. The CDR3 is CASSRGGSPYNEQFF. CDR3 nucleotide sequence: TGTGCCAGCAGCCGAGGGGGTAGCCCCTACAATGAGCAGTTCTTC.

V gene TRBV5-1 combines with J gene TRBJ2-1; 8 bases match TRBD2. The CDR3 spans 14 residues. V trimming: 5 bases; J trimming: 5 bases; junction bases outside the gene matches: 6. Germline CDR1 and CDR2: SGHRS and YFSETQ. CDR3 bases: TGCGCCAGCAGAGGTCAAGCGGGAGACAATGAGCAGTTCTTC. This gives the protein CASRGQAGDNEQFF.

The chain couples TRBV19 to TRBJ2-1, with TRBD2 matching 8 bases. The germline V gene encodes CDR1 LNHDA and CDR2 SQIVND (reference sequence). Trimming at V came to 2 bases and at J to 8 bases, leaving 11 bases not matched to a gene. CDR3 length equals 16 residues. The CDR3 region has the DNA TGTGCCAGTAGTATACGGGCGGGAGGCTTTCCGGATGAGCAGTTCTTC. It is translated as CASSIRAGGFPDEQFF.

The rearrangement links TRBV27 to TRBJ2-7; tentatively, D is TRBD1 (7 bases). Trimming removed 8 bases at V and 7 bases at J, with 18 bases between. This CDR3 region has 13 residues. The V gene's germline CDR1 is MNHEY and CDR2 SMNVEV (reference sequence). DNA for the CDR3: TGTGCCAGCCAACTGGAGGGGGCTGAGGAGCAGTACTTC. Its translation: CASQLEGAEEQYF.

This clone was observed many times. The chain joins TRBV15 to TRBJ2-1; 12 nucleotides match TRBD2. Germline CDR1 LNHNV, CDR2 YYDKDF (reference sequence). The CDR3 has 15 amino acids. V shed 0 bases, J shed 12 bases, and the junction held 6 bases outside the gene matches. The CDR3 nucleotides read TGTGCCACCAGCAGAGATGCGACTAGCGGGAGTGGGCAGTTCTTC. This gives the protein CATSRDATSGSGQFF.

The chain employs TRBV7-3 and TRBJ2-2; D may be TRBD1 (5 bases). CDR3 length: 14 residues. The germline V gene has CDR1 SGHTA and CDR2 FQGTGA. Trimming pared 2 bases from V and 1 base from J, leaving 5 bases between. CDR3 residues: CASSLGQNTGELFF. The CDR3 nucleotides are TGTGCCAGCAGCTTAGGACAGAACACCGGGGAGCTGTTTTTT.

This rearrangement joins TRBV28 to TRBJ2-6, with D possibly matching TRBD2 (6 bases). This CDR3 region has 18 residues. The V gene lost 3 bases and the J gene lost 4 bases, with 19 bases spanning the gap. Germline CDR1 reads MDHEN; CDR2 reads SYDVKM. CDR3 amino acids: CASSFSPPRGTGANVLTF. Here the CDR3 DNA reads TGTGCCAGCAGTTTTTCCCCCCCGCGGGGCACGGGGGCCAACGTCCTGACTTTC.

The chain carries TRBV9 and TRBJ1-1, with 9 bases matching TRBD1. V shed 4 bases, J shed 2 bases, and the junction held 9 bases outside the gene matches. The length of the CDR3 is 16 residues. Germline lookup yields CDR1 SGDLS and CDR2 YYNGEE. The DNA of the CDR3 is TGTGCCAGCAGCTCGGGGACAGGGTGGGGTAACACTGAAGCTTTCTTT. Its translation is CASSSGTGWGNTEAFF.

Only a few counts were recorded for this clone. The rearrangement joins TRBV13 to TRBJ2-2; TRBD1 is a possible D gene (6 bases). The germline V and J ends were trimmed by 10 bases and 6 bases, with 18 bases remaining between them. Germline CDR1 is PRHDT and CDR2 is FYEKMQ (reference sequence). This CDR3 contains 14 residues. The chain's CDR3 is CATGDRLLSGELFF. The DNA of the CDR3 is TGTGCCACGGGTGACAGGTTGTTATCCGGGGAGCTGTTTTTT.

The V gene is TRBV5-1, the J gene TRBJ2-1; D is ambiguous. Germline CDR1 is SGHRS and CDR2 is YFSETQ. Trimming pared 2 bases from V and 5 bases from J, leaving 11 bases between. This CDR3 is built from 14 residues. CDR3 amino acids: CASSFRGRHNEQFF. CDR3 bases: TGCGCCAGCAGCTTCCGAGGTCGACACAATGAGCAGTTCTTC.

This rearrangement joins TRBV10-3 to TRBJ1-2, with a weak D call TRBD1 (6 bases). The length of the CDR3 is 15 residues. Germline CDR1 reads ENHRY; CDR2 reads SYGVKD. Trimming cost V 4 bases and J 0 bases, with 12 bases left between them. CDR3 in amino acids: CAISAGTQPNYGYTF. CDR3 bases: TGTGCCATCAGTGCTGGGACACAACCTAACTATGGCTACACCTTC.

The chain carries TRBV19 and TRBJ2-3; D uncertain. Between the trimmed V and J ends, which lost 3 bases and 4 bases, there was a span of 11 bases. This CDR3 contains 14 residues. CDR1 LNHDA and CDR2 SQIVND come from the germline V gene (reference sequence). In DNA form, the CDR3 reads TGTGCCAGTAGTATCCTGTCTACCCCAGATACGCAGTATTTT. It is translated as CASSILSTPDTQYF. The full variable domain, its missing parts supplied by reference TRBV19 and TRBJ2-3, is DGGITQSPKYLFRKEGQNVTLSCEQNLNHDAMYWYRQDPGQGLRLIYYSQIVNDFQKGDIAEGYSVSREKKESFPLTVTSAQKNPTAFYLCASSILSTPDTQYFGPGTRLTVL.

The chain employs TRBV4-2 and TRBJ2-2; 15 nucleotides agree with TRBD2. Germline CDR1 reads LGHNA; CDR2 reads YNFKEQ. The CDR3 length is 20 residues. Trimming cost V 0 bases and J 4 bases; bases outside gene matches: 9. As DNA, the CDR3 is TGTGCCAGCAGCCAAGAACTGGGGACTAGCGGGAGGCCCAGCACCGGGGAGCTGTTTTTT. Amino acids: CASSQELGTSGRPSTGELFF.

The DNA of the CDR3 is TGTGCCAGCAGTGAAATAGCGGTTGGAGAGACCCAGTACTTC. Protein: CASSEIAVGETQYF. The genes are TRBV2 and TRBJ2-5; the D gene is possibly TRBD2 (6 bases). Trimming took 2 bases from V and 4 from J, leaving 11 bases between them. Germline assignment: CDR1 SNHLY and CDR2 FYNNEI. The CDR3 runs to 14 residues.

The chain recombines TRBV5-1 with TRBJ2-7; 9 bases align to TRBD1. CDR3 length: 16 amino acids. V lost 4 bases and J lost 6; bases outside the gene matches: 14. CDR1 is SGHRS, CDR2 YFSETQ, per germline. The CDR3 loop is CASSPGPTGGRSEQYF. CDR3 bases: TGCGCCAGCAGCCCAGGACCCACAGGGGGCCGGAGCGAGCAGTACTTC.

The chain has TRBV15 and TRBJ2-7; 8 bases fit TRBD2. The CDR3 covers 14 residues. V lost 4 bases to trimming and J lost 3 bases; unmatched junction nucleotides: 5. Germline CDR1 LNHNV, CDR2 YYDKDF (reference sequence). The CDR3 here is CATSMGRGDYEQYF. The CDR3 nucleotides are TGTGCCACCAGCATGGGGCGGGGGGACTACGAGCAGTACTTC.

The chain carries TRBV5-5 and TRBJ1-3; no reliable D call. Per the germline V gene, CDR1 is SGHKS and CDR2 is YYEKEE (reference sequence). The V end was cut by 0 bases, the J end by 0 bases, with 13 bases between. The CDR3 sequence is 17 residues long. CDR3 DNA: TGTGCCAGCAGCTTGGGGCATCTTCTCCGCTCTGGAAACACCATATATTTT. This gives the protein CASSLGHLLRSGNTIYF.

This chain joins TRBV28 and TRBJ1-3; no clear D gene. CDR3 length: 14 residues. Germline V lookup: CDR1 MDHEN, CDR2 SYDVKM. V lost 2 bases and J lost 4, with 9 bases in between. CDR3 loop: CASSLNSAGNTIYF. Written as DNA, the CDR3 is TGTGCCAGCAGTTTAAACAGTGCAGGAAACACCATATATTTT.

The chain employs TRBV7-5 and TRBJ2-2; the table's TRBD1 call for D was not verified on the DNA. TRBV7-5 is classified as a pseudogene. The CDR3 covers 15 residues. CDR3 amino acids: CGFRDRTPNTGELFF. The DNA for the CDR3 is TGTGGGTTCCGGGACAGAACTCCCAACACCGGGGAGCTGTTTTTT.

V and J are TRBV5-4 and TRBJ2-1; 7 nucleotides align to TRBD1. The J segment lost 9 bases and the V segment lost 1 base, leaving 13 bases of the junction unmatched. The CDR3 has 16 residues. Per germline, CDR1 SGHNT and CDR2 YYREEE (reference sequence). The CDR3 loop is CASSLRLGGRLGEQFF. Here the CDR3 DNA reads TGTGCCAGCAGCTTGAGGCTAGGGGGCCGGCTGGGTGAGCAGTTCTTC.